This TCR beta chain emerged from a study of CD8+CD57+ T cells in acquired aplastic anemia. Study details: On average, sorted CD4+ and CD8+ cells gave roughly 3 ug of DNA.

Notes on this clonotype: Its antigen is not identified.

Patients sequenced had flow cytometry evidence of CD8+CD57+ cell expansion. Each patient gave a blood sample that was collected before any therapy had been received. The CDR3 extends over 13 amino acids. CDR1 is SNHLY, CDR2 FYNNEI, per germline. Points from the study as a whole: Statistical testing detected no significant gap in CD8+ Simpson's diversity between patients and controls. The same twenty-nine CD8+ CDR3 sequences occurred in patients and in controls.

TCR beta VDJ combinations and CDR3 sequences were profiled from genomic DNA. TCRdb analysed the reads with MiXCR anew, one entry per CDR3 protein. The sample lists around 170,000 distinct CDR3 sequences; roughly half were seen once. Material: sorted CD4+, CD8+, or CD8+CD57+ T cells (not recorded which) from PBMCs. The source is a human donor with aplastic anemia. V gene TRBV2 combines with J gene TRBJ1-1; D unclear. The CDR3 coding sequence is TGTGCTAGAGCAGTTTCAGGCAGAACTGAAGCTTTCTTT. Amino acid sequence: CARAVSGRTEAFF.